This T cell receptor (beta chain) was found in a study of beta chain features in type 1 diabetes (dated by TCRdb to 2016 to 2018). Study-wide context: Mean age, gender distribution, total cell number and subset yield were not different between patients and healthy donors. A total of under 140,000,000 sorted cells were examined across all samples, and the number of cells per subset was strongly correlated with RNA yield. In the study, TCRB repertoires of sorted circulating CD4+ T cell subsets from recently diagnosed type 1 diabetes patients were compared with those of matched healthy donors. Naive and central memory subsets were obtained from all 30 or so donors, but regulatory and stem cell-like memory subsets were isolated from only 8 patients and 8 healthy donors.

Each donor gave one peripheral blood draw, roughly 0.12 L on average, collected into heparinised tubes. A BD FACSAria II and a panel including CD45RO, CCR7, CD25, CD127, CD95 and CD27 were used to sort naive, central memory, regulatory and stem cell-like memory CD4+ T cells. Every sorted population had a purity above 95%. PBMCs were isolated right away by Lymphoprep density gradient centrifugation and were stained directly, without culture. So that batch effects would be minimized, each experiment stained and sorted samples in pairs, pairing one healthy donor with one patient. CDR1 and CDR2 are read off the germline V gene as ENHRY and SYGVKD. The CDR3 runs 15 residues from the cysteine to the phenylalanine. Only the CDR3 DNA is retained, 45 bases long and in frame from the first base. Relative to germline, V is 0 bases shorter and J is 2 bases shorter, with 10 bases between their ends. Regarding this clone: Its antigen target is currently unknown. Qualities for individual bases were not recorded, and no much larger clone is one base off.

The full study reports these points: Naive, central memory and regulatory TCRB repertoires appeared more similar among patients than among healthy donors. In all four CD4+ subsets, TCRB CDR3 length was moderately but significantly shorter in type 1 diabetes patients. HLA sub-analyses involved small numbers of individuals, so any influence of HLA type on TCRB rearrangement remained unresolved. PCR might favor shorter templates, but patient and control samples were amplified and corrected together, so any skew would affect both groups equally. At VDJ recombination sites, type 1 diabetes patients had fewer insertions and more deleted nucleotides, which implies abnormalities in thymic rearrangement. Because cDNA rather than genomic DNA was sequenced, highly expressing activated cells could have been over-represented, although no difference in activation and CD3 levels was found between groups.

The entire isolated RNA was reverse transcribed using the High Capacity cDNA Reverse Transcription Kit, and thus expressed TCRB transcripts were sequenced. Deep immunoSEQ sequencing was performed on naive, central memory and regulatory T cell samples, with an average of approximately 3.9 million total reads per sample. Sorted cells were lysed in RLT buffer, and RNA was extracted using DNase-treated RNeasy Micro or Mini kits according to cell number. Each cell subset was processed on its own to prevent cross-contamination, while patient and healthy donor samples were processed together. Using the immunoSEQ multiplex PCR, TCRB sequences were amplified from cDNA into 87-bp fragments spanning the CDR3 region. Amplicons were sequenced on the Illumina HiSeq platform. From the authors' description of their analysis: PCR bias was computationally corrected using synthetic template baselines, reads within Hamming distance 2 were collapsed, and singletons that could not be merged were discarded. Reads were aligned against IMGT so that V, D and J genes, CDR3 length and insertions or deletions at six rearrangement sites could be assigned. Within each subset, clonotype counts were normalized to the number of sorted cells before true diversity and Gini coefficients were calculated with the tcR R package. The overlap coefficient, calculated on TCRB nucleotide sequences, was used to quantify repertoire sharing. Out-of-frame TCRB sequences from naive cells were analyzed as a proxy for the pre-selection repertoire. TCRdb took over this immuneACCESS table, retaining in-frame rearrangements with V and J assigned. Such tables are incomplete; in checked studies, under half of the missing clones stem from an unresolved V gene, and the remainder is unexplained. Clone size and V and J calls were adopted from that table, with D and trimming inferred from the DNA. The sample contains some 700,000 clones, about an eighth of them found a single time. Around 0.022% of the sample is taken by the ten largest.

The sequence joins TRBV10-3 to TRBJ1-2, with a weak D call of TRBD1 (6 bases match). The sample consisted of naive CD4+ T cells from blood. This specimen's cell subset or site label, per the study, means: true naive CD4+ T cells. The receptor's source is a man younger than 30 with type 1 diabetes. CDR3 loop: CAISESSQGNYGYTF. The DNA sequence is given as TGTGCCATCAGTGAGTCGAGTCAGGGGAACTATGGCTACACCTTC.